These 32 T cell receptor beta chains share one sample of origin, sequenced in a study of CD8 T cells in Susac syndrome. RNA amounts of 0.5 to 1 ug underwent reverse transcription with random hexamers. One entry per CDR3 protein results from TCRdb running MiXCR on the immunoSEQ multiplex PCR reads. The sample shows some 120,000 distinct CDR3 sequences, 90% to 95% of them seen only once. The material sequenced was CD8+ T cells from PBMCs. The receptor source for this set is a human donor with Susac syndrome.

This clonotype appeared a single time. The chain links TRBV2 to TRBJ2-4, with D possibly TRBD2 on 6 matching bases. The V end lost 4 bases, the J end lost 2 bases, and 9 bases lay between the germline ends. Germline CDR1 reads SNHLY; CDR2 reads FYNNEI. The CDR3 is 14 amino acids. CDR3 sequence: CASSGLDTKNIQYF. CDR3 coding DNA: TGTGCCAGCAGTGGACTAGATACCAAAAACATTCAGTACTTC.

The rearrangement joins TRBV5-1 to TRBJ2-7; the D is unclear. Germline values: CDR1 SGHRS, CDR2 YFSETQ. The CDR3 sequence is 12 residues long. Trimming took 5 bases from V and 3 from J, leaving 9 bases between them. As DNA, the CDR3 is TGCGCCAGCAGTCTGCCAAACTACGAGCAGTACTTC. Translation gives CASSLPNYEQYF.

This chain connects TRBV13 to TRBJ2-7; TRBD1 matches at 7 bases. V lost 5 bases, J lost 1 base, and 5 bases stayed unmatched. CDR1 and CDR2 from the germline V gene are PRHDT and FYEKMQ (reference sequence). The CDR3 covers 14 residues. The CDR3 spells CASSARDRSYEQYF. The CDR3 DNA reads TGTGCCAGCAGCGCCCGGGACAGATCCTACGAGCAGTACTTC. The full variable domain, completed using reference TRBV13 and TRBJ2-7, is AAGVIQSPRHLIKEKRETATLKCYPIPRHDTVYWYQQGPGQDPQFLISFYEKMQSDKGSIPDRFSAQQFSDYHSELNMSSLELGDSALYFCASSARDRSYEQYFGPGTRLTVT.

This sequence joins TRBV4-3 and TRBJ1-2; tentative D call: TRBD1 (5 bases). The germline V gene has CDR1 LGHNA and CDR2 YSLEER. V dropped 1 base and J dropped 0 bases, with 15 bases sitting between them. The CDR3 covers 17 residues. The CDR3 DNA reads as TGCGCCAGCAGCCAAGTTCTGGGGGTGCCAACTAACTATGGCTACACCTTC. It encodes CASSQVLGVPTNYGYTF.

The rearrangement joins TRBV24-1 to TRBJ2-1; 10 nucleotides line up with TRBD1. V dropped 5 bases and J dropped 3; count of bases not matched to a gene: 3. The CDR3 is 15 amino acids. The V gene's germline CDR1 is KGHDR and CDR2 SFDVKD. The CDR3, as DNA: TGTGCCACCAGTGCGGACAGGGGGGGCTACAATGAGCAGTTCTTC. Its protein product is CATSADRGGYNEQFF.

The chain joins TRBV2 to TRBJ2-7; the match to TRBD1 covers 12 bases. V shed 9 bases, J shed 6 bases, and the junction held 6 bases outside the gene matches. CDR3 size: 13 residues. Per germline, CDR1 SNHLY and CDR2 FYNNEI. Here the CDR3 DNA reads TGTGCCAGGACCCGGGACAGGGGGCGCGAGCAGTACTTC. Translated: CARTRDRGREQYF.

V gene TRBV20-1 combines with J gene TRBJ2-1, with 13 bases matching TRBD2. V shed 6 bases and J 9 bases; nucleotides not matched to a gene: 14. The CDR3 totals 16 residues. From germline, CDR1 is DFQATT and CDR2 SNEGSKA (reference sequence). The CDR3 loop reads CSANSPTSGRAIEQFF. The CDR3 coding sequence is TGCAGTGCCAATTCCCCCACTAGCGGGAGGGCCATTGAGCAGTTCTTC.

The rearrangement links TRBV5-6 to TRBJ2-1; D perhaps matches TRBD2 (5 bases). Per germline, CDR1 SGHDT and CDR2 YYEEEE. The V end was cut by 3 bases, the J end by 4 bases, with 8 bases between. The CDR3 sequence is 13 residues long. The CDR3 DNA sequence: TGTGCCAGCAGCTCCGGGATTTACAATGAGCAGTTCTTC. This gives the protein CASSSGIYNEQFF.

V usage is TRBV25-1 and J usage is TRBJ1-1; D is perhaps TRBD1 (5 bases). The germline gives CDR1 MGHDK, CDR2 SYGVNS. V dropped 0 bases and J dropped 4 bases, with 9 bases sitting between them. The length of the CDR3 is 14 residues. The CDR3, as DNA: TGTGCCAGCAGTGAATACGGCGGGGGCACTGAAGCTTTCTTT. Translated: CASSEYGGGTEAFF.

The chain carries TRBV4-2 and TRBJ2-1; the match to TRBD2 covers 11 bases. Trimming removed 0 bases from V and 8 bases from J; junction bases left unmatched: 6. CDR3 length: 16 amino acids. CDR1 is LGHNA, CDR2 YNFKEQ, per germline. CDR3: CASSQDPGLADDEQFF. The CDR3 nucleotides are TGTGCCAGCAGCCAAGACCCGGGACTAGCGGACGATGAGCAGTTCTTC.

The V and J genes are TRBV28 and TRBJ2-7; possible D gene TRBD2, 5 bases. The CDR3 totals 15 residues. V gave up 5 bases and J gave up 3 bases, with 17 bases separating them. From germline, CDR1 is MDHEN and CDR2 SYDVKM. The CDR3: CASSRVTGGYYEQYF. CDR3 DNA: TGTGCCAGCAGTCGGGTGACTGGAGGCTACTACGAGCAGTACTTC.

As to this clonotype: Its ends do not fully match the called genes, so a read error is possible. The rearrangement uses TRBV7-9 and TRBJ2-6; D remains unclear. The CDR3 has 14 amino acids. Germline V CDR1 and CDR2: SEHNR, FQNEAQ (reference sequence). CDR3 DNA sequence: TGCGCTGCAGGACGCCTCGTGGCCGCCAACGTCCTGACTTTC. Its translation is CAAGRLVAANVLTF.

The chain recombines TRBV30 with TRBJ1-1, with D perhaps matching TRBD1 (5 bases). The germline V and J ends were trimmed by 2 bases and 1 base, with 8 bases remaining between them. Germline loops: CDR1 GTSNPN, CDR2 SVGIG (reference sequence). This CDR3 has 13 amino acids. In DNA form, the CDR3 reads TGTGCCTGGAGTTTTACAGGGAACACTGAAGCTTTCTTT. Residues: CAWSFTGNTEAFF.

The chain carries TRBV27 and TRBJ1-6, with TRBD1 matching over 7 bases. This CDR3 has 18 amino acids. J was trimmed by 2 bases and V by 4 bases; bases with no gene match: 11. CDR1 is MNHEY, CDR2 SMNVEV, per germline (reference sequence). The CDR3 nucleotides read TGTGCCAGCAGTTCATATCAAACACAGGGGACCTATAATTCACCCCTCCACTTT. Its protein is CASSSYQTQGTYNSPLHF.

The chain is built from TRBV14 and TRBJ1-2; D perhaps matches TRBD1 (6 bases). CDR3 length: 16 amino acids. Trimming took 4 bases from V and 4 from J, leaving 19 bases between them. CDR1 and CDR2 (germline): SGHDN, FVKESK. This CDR3 reads CASSLFPNREVYGYTF. The CDR3 coding sequence is TGTGCCAGCAGCCTTTTCCCGAACAGGGAGGTCTATGGCTACACCTTC. The full variable domain, its missing parts supplied by reference TRBV14 and TRBJ1-2, is EAGVTQFPSHSVIEKGQTVTLRCDPISGHDNLYWYRRVMGKEIKFLLHFVKESKQDESGMPNNRFLAERTGGTYSTLKVQPAELEDSGVYFCASSLFPNREVYGYTFGSGTRLTVV.

The V and J genes are TRBV4-3 and TRBJ2-5; D perhaps matches TRBD1 (5 bases). Germline assignment: CDR1 LGHNA and CDR2 YSLEER. The CDR3 covers 15 residues. V was clipped by 1 base and J by 1 base, with 10 bases between them. The CDR3 sequence: CASSQGDSVQETQYF. Written as DNA, the CDR3 is TGCGCCAGCAGCCAAGGCGACAGTGTCCAAGAGACCCAGTACTTC.

The rearrangement links TRBV6-4 to TRBJ2-5; perhaps D is TRBD1 or TRBD2 (5 bases each). Looked up from germline, CDR1 is MRHNA and CDR2 is SNTAGT. The V end lost 3 bases, the J end lost 5 bases, and 16 bases lay between the germline ends. CDR3 length equals 15 residues. In nucleotides, the CDR3 is TGTGCCAGCAGTGAATCTGCTGGGGGAGTGGAGACCCAGTACTTC. Its translation: CASSESAGGVETQYF.

This rearrangement joins TRBV12-3 or TRBV12-4 to TRBJ2-7; 9 bases fit TRBD2. J gave up 0 bases and V 6 bases, and 6 bases lay outside the gene matches. This CDR3 spans 15 amino acids. This CDR3 is CASRRTSDSSYEQYF. The CDR3 DNA is TGTGCCAGCAGAAGGACTAGCGATAGCTCCTACGAGCAGTACTTC.

The V gene is TRBV30, the J gene TRBJ2-7, with 8 bases identical to TRBD2. The CDR3 is made up of 14 amino acids. Trimming removed 1 base from V and 5 bases from J; junction bases left unmatched: 7. Germline V gene data show CDR1 as GTSNPN and CDR2 as SVGIG (reference sequence). The CDR3 sequence is CAWSDGRGADEQYF. The DNA of the CDR3 is TGTGCCTGGAGTGACGGGAGGGGAGCGGACGAGCAGTACTTC.

This chain uses TRBV19 with TRBJ2-5; 12 bases line up with TRBD2. Trimming removed 5 bases from V and 3 bases from J; junction bases left unmatched: 4. Germline lookup yields CDR1 LNHDA and CDR2 SQIVND (reference sequence). CDR3 length: 15 residues. CDR3 in DNA: TGTGCCAGTAGTTCGCGGACTAGCGGGAAAGAGACCCAGTACTTC. This encodes CASSSRTSGKETQYF.

The chain couples TRBV20-1 to TRBJ2-5; 9 bases are a match to TRBD2. Per the germline V gene, CDR1 is DFQATT and CDR2 is SNEGSKA (reference sequence). The trim removed 1 base at V and 2 bases at J, leaving 17 bases unmatched. This CDR3 has 19 amino acids. Here the CDR3 reads CSARVLGLADLGQQETQYF. The CDR3 DNA reads TGCAGTGCTAGAGTATTGGGACTAGCAGACTTAGGGCAACAAGAGACCCAGTACTTC.

The chain uses TRBV7-9 and TRBJ2-1; D is uncertain. The CDR3 extends over 13 amino acids. With 5 bases removed from V and 6 bases from J, the gap between germline ends came to 11 bases. The germline CDR1 and CDR2 sequences are SEHNR and FQNEAQ (reference sequence). This chain's CDR3 is CASSPIDTNEQFF. For the CDR3, the DNA is TGTGCCAGCAGCCCGATAGACACCAATGAGCAGTTCTTC.

The rearrangement uses TRBV20-1 and TRBJ1-2, with D perhaps TRBD1 (6 bases). Germline V CDR1 and CDR2: DFQATT, SNEGSKA (reference sequence). The V end was cut by 1 base, the J end by 11 bases, with 8 bases between. The CDR3 has 10 residues. The chain's CDR3 is CSARVTGYTF. As DNA, the CDR3 is TGCAGTGCTAGAGTAACAGGGTACACCTTC.

The chain links TRBV15 to TRBJ2-2, with 8 bases matching TRBD1. The CDR3 sequence is 19 residues long. Germline CDR1 is LNHNV and CDR2 is YYDKDF (reference sequence). Trimming removed 1 base from V and 1 base from J; junction bases left unmatched: 11. CDR3 amino acids: CATSRGGFLGTGNTGELFF. The CDR3 DNA follows: TGTGCCACCAGCAGAGGGGGGTTTCTGGGGACAGGGAACACCGGGGAGCTGTTTTTT.

The chain joins TRBV2 to TRBJ1-1, with D tentatively TRBD1 (5 bases). The CDR3 length is 15 residues. V lost 3 bases to trimming and J lost 0 bases, with 11 bases between them. The germline V gene encodes CDR1 SNHLY and CDR2 FYNNEI. The DNA of the CDR3 is TGTGCCAGCAGTGAGCATCAGGGCCTGAACACTGAAGCTTTCTTT. As protein: CASSEHQGLNTEAFF.

V gene TRBV29-1 combines with J gene TRBJ2-7, with TRBD2 matching 11 bases. Germline V CDR1 and CDR2: SQVTM, ANQGSEA. V shed 3 bases, J shed 3 bases, and the junction held 4 bases outside the gene matches. The CDR3 length is 14 residues. This CDR3 reads CSVEGTSGDYEQYF. The DNA for the CDR3 is TGCAGCGTTGAGGGGACTAGCGGTGACTACGAGCAGTACTTC.

The V and J genes are TRBV20-1 and TRBJ1-6; D remains unclear. Germline V gives CDR1 DFQATT, CDR2 SNEGSKA (reference sequence). The CDR3 is 17 residues long. V was clipped by 5 bases and J by 0 bases, with 17 bases between them. Here the CDR3 reads CSALSVLLSSYNSPLHF. The CDR3 DNA follows: TGCAGTGCTCTCTCGGTCCTTCTTTCCTCCTATAATTCACCCCTCCACTTT.

The chain employs TRBV30 and TRBJ1-1; 7 bases align to TRBD1. This CDR3 has 13 amino acids. The trim removed 1 base at V and 4 bases at J, leaving 3 bases unmatched. From germline, CDR1 is GTSNPN and CDR2 SVGIG (reference sequence). The CDR3 is CAWSGQGGTEAFF. The CDR3 bases are TGTGCCTGGAGTGGACAGGGTGGCACTGAAGCTTTCTTT. Drawing the rest from reference TRBV30 and TRBJ1-1, the complete variable domain is SQTIHQWPATLVQPVGSPLSLECTVEGTSNPNLYWYRQAAGRGLQLLFYSVGIGQISSEVPQNLSASRPQDRQFILSSKKLLLSDSGFYLCAWSGQGGTEAFFGQGTRLTVV.

This clonotype came up once. This chain joins TRBV6-5 and TRBJ2-7; D remains ambiguous. CDR1 and CDR2 (germline): MNHEY, SVGAGI. The CDR3 length is 14 residues. Trimming took 5 bases from V and 5 from J, leaving 16 bases between them. The CDR3 nucleotides read TGTGCCAGCAGTGTGCCGGGCGCTCTAGACGAGCAGTACTTC. As protein: CASSVPGALDEQYF.

V usage is TRBV12-3 or TRBV12-4 and J usage is TRBJ1-1, with 8 bases fitting TRBD1. The CDR3 has 16 residues. Losses at the gene ends were 6 bases for V and 4 bases for J; bases not matched to a gene: 13. CDR3 sequence (DNA): TGTGCCAGCAGCCTCGGACAGGGATTGATGGGCACTGAAGCTTTCTTT. Protein product: CASSLGQGLMGTEAFF.

The J gene is TRBJ2-2, the V gene TRBV12-3 or TRBV12-4; perhaps TRBD1 as D (5 bases). The CDR3 sequence is 16 residues long. The germline V and J ends were trimmed by 5 bases and 0 bases, with 13 bases remaining between them. This CDR3 is CASSPADTANTGELFF. In DNA form, the CDR3 reads TGTGCCAGCAGTCCCGCGGACACTGCGAACACCGGGGAGCTGTTTTTT.

The chain recombines TRBV29-1 with TRBJ1-2, with 8 bases lining up with TRBD1. Germline lookup yields CDR1 SQVTM and CDR2 ANQGSEA. V trimming: 5 bases; J trimming: 0 bases; junction bases outside the gene matches: 5. The CDR3 is 14 amino acids. CDR3 nucleotides: TGCAGCGTTACGGACAGGGAACCTAACTATGGCTACACCTTC. Translation gives CSVTDREPNYGYTF.